The rows below give T cell receptor beta chains drawn from one sample of a study of OX40 agonist ivuxolimab in advanced cancers. The assay was immunoSEQ multiplex PCR, and TCRdb's table has in-frame clones only and misses some. The sample yields about 68,000 clones, 91% seen once. The starting material was CD4+ or CD8+ T cells sorted from blood, obtained in a trial of the OX40 agonist ivuxolimab. These receptors were obtained from an adult with an advanced solid tumor such as melanoma, head and neck, liver or kidney cancer. Each CDR3 is given with its conserved first and last residue. D genes are given only for firm matches. Not all rows give a size; the values are once, few, many and, for expanded clones, a class.

len	v_gene	j_gene	d_gene	abundance	CDR3nt	CDR3aa
15	TRBV7-8	TRBJ2-7	TRBD2	-	TGTGCCAGCAGCTTAGGCCAGGGAGGGGTCTACGAGCAGTACTTC	CASSLGQGGVYEQYF
20	TRBV5-1	TRBJ2-7	-	-	TGCGCCAGCAGCTTGGGGTTAGGGGGACTCTCAACACCCGGTTCCTACGAGCAGTACTTC	CASSLGLGGLSTPGSYEQYF
14	TRBV18	TRBJ2-7	TRBD2	-	TGTGCCAGCTCCCCGCTAGCGGGAATATACGAGCAGTACTTC	CASSPLAGIYEQYF
14	TRBV5-1	TRBJ2-7	-	few	TGCGCCAGCAGCCCGAGTGGGGGGGCGTGGGAGCAGTACTTC	CASSPSGGAWEQYF
15	TRBV19	TRBJ1-3	-	once	TGTGCCAGTAGTAGCAGACGGCGCTCTGGAAACACCATATATTTT	CASSSRRRSGNTIYF
10	TRBV6-1	TRBJ1-4	-	-	TGTGCCAGTTATAATGAAAAACTGTTTTTT	CASYNEKLFF
15	TRBV28	TRBJ2-7	-	-	TGTGCCAGCAGGAGTTGGCGGCCCAGCTCCTACGAGCAGTACTTC	CASRSWRPSSYEQYF
16	TRBV5-4	TRBJ2-1	TRBD2	-	TGTGCCAGCAGTCGCAGGACTAGCGGGAGTGAAAATGAGCAGTTCTTC	CASSRRTSGSENEQFF
15	TRBV7-9	TRBJ1-2	TRBD1	-	TGTGCCAGCAGCCCCCGACAGGGGGTAGACTATGGCTACACCTTC	CASSPRQGVDYGYTF
15	TRBV28	TRBJ1-1	-	-	TGTGCCAGCAGCACCTCGGGGAACCTGTGGACTGAAGCTTTCTTT	CASSTSGNLWTEAFF
15	TRBV6-5	TRBJ2-7	TRBD1	-	TGTGCCAGCAGTTACTTGACAGGGAACGGATACGAGCAGTACTTC	CASSYLTGNGYEQYF
14	TRBV19	TRBJ2-1	-	once	TGTGCCAGTAGGAGGGACAGCGGGGGTTATGAGCAGTTCTTC	CASRRDSGGYEQFF
14	TRBV19	TRBJ2-7	-	-	TGTGCCAGTAGTTCCGAGGGGGGGCGCCGCGAGCAGTACTTC	CASSSEGGRREQYF
14	TRBV18	TRBJ2-2	-	-	TGTGCCAGCTCACAAGTAGAAAACACCGGGGAGCTGTTTTTT	CASSQVENTGELFF
13	TRBV25-1	TRBJ1-2	-	-	TGTGCCAGCACGGGACTATCAGGGGAGGGCTACACCTTC	CASTGLSGEGYTF
15	TRBV7-9	TRBJ2-2	-	-	TGTGCCAGCAGCTTATATAGACAGAACACCGGGGAGCTGTTTTTT	CASSLYRQNTGELFF
15	TRBV9	TRBJ2-2	TRBD1	-	TGTGCCAGCAGCGGACAGGGGGCGAACACCGGGGAGCTGTTTTTT	CASSGQGANTGELFF
15	TRBV19	TRBJ2-3	TRBD2	once	TGTGCCAGTAGTATGCTGGCGGGAGCGGCAGATACGCAGTATTTT	CASSMLAGAADTQYF
15	TRBV11-2	TRBJ2-1	TRBD1	-	TGTGCCAGCAGCCGTAGACAGGGAACTCGGGATGAGCAGTTCTTC	CASSRRQGTRDEQFF
19	TRBV28	TRBJ1-1	TRBD1	-	TGTGCCAGCAGTTCCCAGATACCCGGGACAGGGGGCGGGGACACTGAAGCTTTCTTT	CASSSQIPGTGGGDTEAFF
15	TRBV5-1	TRBJ2-5	TRBD1	-	TGCGCCAGCTCGATTCTAGGACAGGCCCAAGAGACCCAGTACTTC	CASSILGQAQETQYF
15	TRBV5-1	TRBJ2-1	-	-	TGCGCCAGCAGCTTGGCCGGGACGGATTACAATGAGCAGTTCTTC	CASSLAGTDYNEQFF
12	TRBV29-1	TRBJ2-7	TRBD1	-	TGCAGCGTGAAGGACAGGGGTGGCGAGCAGTACTTC	CSVKDRGGEQYF
12	TRBV28	TRBJ2-2	-	-	TGTGCCAACCAGGCGAACACCGGGGAGCTGTTTTTT	CANQANTGELFF
16	TRBV4-1	TRBJ2-5	TRBD2	-	TGCGCCAGCAGCCAAGGAGCGGGAGGAGTCCAAGAGACCCAGTACTTC	CASSQGAGGVQETQYF
18	TRBV7-9	TRBJ2-5	TRBD2	-	TGTGCCAGCAGCTTAGGGGGACTAGCGGGAGTTTGGCAAGAGACCCAGTACTTC	CASSLGGLAGVWQETQYF
16	TRBV4-1	TRBJ2-7	TRBD1	-	TGCGCCAGCAGCCAAGATGTACAGGGGCGGACCTACGAGCAGTACTTC	CASSQDVQGRTYEQYF
15	TRBV7-3	TRBJ1-1	TRBD1	-	TGTGCCAGCAGCCGACAGGGGGCTGGGAACACTGAAGCTTTCTTT	CASSRQGAGNTEAFF
15	TRBV19	TRBJ2-1	TRBD1	-	TGTGCCAGTAGTTCAGGACAGGGGGGATACAATGAGCAGTTCTTC	CASSSGQGGYNEQFF
15	TRBV6-1	TRBJ1-5	TRBD1	-	TGTGCCAGCAGTGTTGTCGACAGGGAACTGGCGCCCCAGCATTTT	CASSVVDRELAPQHF
19	TRBV28	TRBJ2-1	-	-	TGTGCCAGCAGTTTATACCAGTACGGGAGCAAGGAAGGGTACAATGAGCAGTTCTTC	CASSLYQYGSKEGYNEQFF
18	TRBV7-6	TRBJ1-3	-	-	TGTGCCAGCAGCCCTTTGGGACACACAAAGATCTCTGGAAACACCATATATTTT	CASSPLGHTKISGNTIYF
15	TRBV7-9	TRBJ2-3	-	-	TGTGCCAGCACTCTGGATAGGGCGCTTGCCCCTACGCAGTATTTT	CASTLDRALAPTQYF
19	TRBV5-8	TRBJ2-3	TRBD1	-	TGTGCCAGCAGCTTAAATTATGTTACCGGGACAGGGCGCGGGGATACGCAGTATTTT	CASSLNYVTGTGRGDTQYF
16	TRBV10-2	TRBJ2-3	TRBD2	-	TGCGCCAGCAGTGCCTCCGGGACTAGCATGACAGATACGCAGTATTTT	CASSASGTSMTDTQYF
13	TRBV7-9	TRBJ2-1	TRBD1	-	TGTGCCAGCCGACAGGGGGTTTACAATGAGCAGTTCTTC	CASRQGVYNEQFF
18	TRBV7-9	TRBJ2-7	TRBD1	few	TGTGCCAGCAGCTTAGAGCCCCTTACAGGGGTGGGAGCCTACGAGCAGTACTTC	CASSLEPLTGVGAYEQYF
14	TRBV9	TRBJ1-3	-	few	TGTGCCAGCAGCCCTCACAGCCTGCCCGCTGACATATATTTT	CASSPHSLPADIYF
15	TRBV28	TRBJ2-7	TRBD1	-	TGTGCCAGCAGTCCCCCGGGACAGGGGTCCGCTATTGGGTACTTC	CASSPPGQGSAIGYF
15	TRBV7-9	TRBJ2-4	-	-	TGTGCCAGCAGCTTAGAGTCTGGGGCCAAAAACATTCAGTACTTC	CASSLESGAKNIQYF
12	TRBV14	TRBJ1-4	TRBD1	-	TGTGCCAGCAGCCGGACAGGAGAAAAACTGTTTTTT	CASSRTGEKLFF